These 8 T cell receptor beta chains share one sample of origin, sequenced in a study of coeliac disease (dated by TCRdb to 2021 to 2024). Library prep was done by the immunoSEQ multiplex PCR assay. Entries here come from immuneACCESS through TCRdb and include only in-frame sequences with V and J called. Some clones fail to appear in such tables; in the studies checked, an unresolved V gene covers under half of the shortfall, and the cause of the remainder is unknown. This sample is represented by roughly 2,000 clones; about 67% of them were singletons. The top ten clones comprise less than 10% of the sample. Input material: lamina propria lymphocytes from the gut. What the cell subset or site label conveys for this sample: lamina propria cell (LPC) fraction of small intestinal biopsy. These receptors were taken from a woman under 40 with active celiac disease.

The chain employs TRBV5-4 and TRBJ1-1; TRBD1 agrees at 8 bases. This CDR3 has 14 residues. With 4 bases clipped from V and 0 bases from J, the junction kept 2 bases outside the gene matches. The germline V gene encodes CDR1 SGHNT and CDR2 YYREEE (reference sequence). CDR3 in amino acids: CASSRQGMNTEAFF. CDR3 nucleotides: TGTGCCAGCAGCCGACAGGGGATGAACACTGAAGCTTTCTTT.

This clone was picked up a small number of times. The chain is built from TRBV10-3 and TRBJ2-5; 10 positions match TRBD2. CDR3 length: 16 amino acids. V dropped 3 bases and J dropped 2; count of bases not matched to a gene: 6. Germline assignment: CDR1 ENHRY and CDR2 SYGVKD. The CDR3: CAISEEGLANQETQYF. The CDR3 coding sequence is TGTGCCATCAGTGAAGAGGGACTAGCGAATCAAGAGACCCAGTACTTC.

Only one count was recorded for this clone. This chain joins TRBV5-6 and TRBJ1-5; the match to TRBD1 covers 9 bases. The V gene's germline CDR1 is SGHDT and CDR2 YYEEEE. Trimming at V came to 0 bases and at J to 7 bases, leaving 2 bases not matched to a gene. The CDR3 sequence is 14 residues long. This chain's CDR3 is CASSLGQGDQPQHF. The CDR3 DNA follows: TGTGCCAGCAGCTTGGGACAGGGGGACCAGCCCCAGCATTTT.

This clone has just a few counts. The chain links TRBV6-6 to TRBJ1-4, with D perhaps matching TRBD1 (6 bases). V shed 5 bases and J shed 4 bases, with 14 bases lying between them. The CDR3 length is 15 residues. CDR1 and CDR2 from the germline V gene are MNHNY and SVGAGI (reference sequence). The CDR3 loop is CASSPNRAFNEKLFF. DNA for the CDR3: TGTGCCAGCAGTCCAAACAGGGCCTTTAATGAAAAACTGTTTTTT.

The chain has TRBV7-2 and TRBJ1-5; 7 nucleotides align to TRBD1. The V segment lost 5 bases and the J segment 7 bases; nucleotides outside the gene matches: 5. This CDR3 contains 13 residues. The germline gives CDR1 SGHTA, CDR2 FQGNSA. The DNA of the CDR3 is TGTGCCAGCAGCGAAGACAGGGTCCAGCCCCAGCATTTT. It translates to CASSEDRVQPQHF.

The V and J genes are TRBV5-4 and TRBJ2-5, with a tentative D call TRBD1 (7 bases). The germline V gene has CDR1 SGHNT and CDR2 YYREEE (reference sequence). V shed 4 bases and J shed 1 base, with 14 bases lying between them. The CDR3 covers 15 residues. CDR3 sequence reads: CASSQGGFLQETQYF. The CDR3 nucleotides read TGTGCCAGCAGCCAGGGGGGATTCCTCCAAGAGACCCAGTACTTC.

The chain employs TRBV4-1 and TRBJ1-1; TRBD1 is a possible D gene (5 bases). The germline CDR1 and CDR2 sequences are MGHRA and YSYEKL. Trimming stripped 0 bases from V and 0 bases from J, with 8 bases between. The CDR3 is 15 residues long. The CDR3 here is CASSQEGAVNTEAFF. CDR3 coding DNA: TGCGCCAGCAGCCAAGAAGGGGCGGTGAACACTGAAGCTTTCTTT.

This clone was seen a handful of times. J is TRBJ2-5 and V is TRBV19; D perhaps matches TRBD1 (8 bases). This CDR3 is 16 amino acids long. V dropped 4 bases and J dropped 10 bases, with 25 bases sitting between them. Germline V gene sequence: CDR1 LNHDA, CDR2 SQIVND (reference sequence). CDR3 bases: TGTGCCAGTAGTAGGTGGACAGGGAGAGCGGGATTCGGCCAGTACTTC. It encodes CASSRWTGRAGFGQYF.